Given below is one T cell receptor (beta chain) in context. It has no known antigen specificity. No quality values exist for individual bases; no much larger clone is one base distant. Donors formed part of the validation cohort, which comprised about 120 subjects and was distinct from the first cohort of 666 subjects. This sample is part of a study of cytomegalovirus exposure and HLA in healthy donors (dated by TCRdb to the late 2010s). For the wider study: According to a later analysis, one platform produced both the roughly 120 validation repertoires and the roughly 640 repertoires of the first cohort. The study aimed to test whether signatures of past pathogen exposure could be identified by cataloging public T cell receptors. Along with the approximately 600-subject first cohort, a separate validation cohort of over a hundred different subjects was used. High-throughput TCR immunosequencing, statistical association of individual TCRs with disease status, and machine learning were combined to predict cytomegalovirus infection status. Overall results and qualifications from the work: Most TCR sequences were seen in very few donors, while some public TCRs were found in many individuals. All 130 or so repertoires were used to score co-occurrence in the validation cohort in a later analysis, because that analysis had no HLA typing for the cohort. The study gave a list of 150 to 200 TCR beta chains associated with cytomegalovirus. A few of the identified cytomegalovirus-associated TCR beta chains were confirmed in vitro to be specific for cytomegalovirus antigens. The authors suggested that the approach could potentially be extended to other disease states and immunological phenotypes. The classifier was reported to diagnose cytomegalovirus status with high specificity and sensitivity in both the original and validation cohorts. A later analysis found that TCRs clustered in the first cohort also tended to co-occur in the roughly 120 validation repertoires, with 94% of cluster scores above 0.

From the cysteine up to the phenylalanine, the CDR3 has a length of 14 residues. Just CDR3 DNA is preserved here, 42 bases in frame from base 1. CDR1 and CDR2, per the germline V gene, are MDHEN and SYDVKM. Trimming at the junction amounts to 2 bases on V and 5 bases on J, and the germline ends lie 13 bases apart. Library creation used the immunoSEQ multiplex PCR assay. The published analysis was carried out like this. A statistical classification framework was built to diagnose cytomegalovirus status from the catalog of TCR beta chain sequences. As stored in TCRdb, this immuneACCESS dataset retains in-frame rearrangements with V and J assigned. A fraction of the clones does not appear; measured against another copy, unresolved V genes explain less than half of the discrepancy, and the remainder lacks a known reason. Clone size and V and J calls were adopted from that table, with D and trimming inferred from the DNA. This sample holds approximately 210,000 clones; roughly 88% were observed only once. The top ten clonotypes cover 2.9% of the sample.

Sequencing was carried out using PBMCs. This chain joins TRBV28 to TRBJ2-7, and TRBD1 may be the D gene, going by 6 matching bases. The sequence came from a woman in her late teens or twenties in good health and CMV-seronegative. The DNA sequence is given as TGTGCCAGCAGTTTAGGCGCAGGGGTAAACGAGCAGTACTTC. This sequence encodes CASSLGAGVNEQYF.